The source of this T cell receptor beta chain is a study of beta chain features in type 1 diabetes. This clone was recorded once. Its antigen is still unknown. Expressed TCRB transcripts were sequenced because the entire RNA isolate underwent reverse transcription. Libraries were prepared by immunoSEQ multiplex PCR; TCRdb keeps only in-frame clonotypes and omits some of them. The sample holds about 30,000 clones; around 54% are singletons and the top ten take roughly 1.5%. The CDR3 runs 16 residues. V was pared by 6 bases and J by 3 bases, with 10 bases of the junction left unmatched. The V gene's germline CDR1 is SNHLY and CDR2 FYNNEI. Notes on the study in general: Shorter TCRB CDR3s, moderately but significantly so, marked every one of the four CD4+ subsets in Type 1 diabetes patients. With patients and controls alike, PCR might favor shorter templates to an equal degree. Naive, central memory and regulatory TCRB repertoires appeared more similar among patients than healthy donors.

Material for sequencing was Tregs from blood. The sequence came from a woman younger than 30 with type 1 diabetes. The gene calls are TRBV2 and TRBJ1-2, with 10 bases fitting TRBD1. The CDR3 DNA follows: TGTGCCAGCAGCGCGACGTGGACAGGGGGGGACTATGGCTACACCTTC. Protein: CASSATWTGGDYGYTF.